The clone carrying this T cell receptor beta chain was recorded at least ten times. Its antigen is undetermined. 5'RACE with 10-nucleotide random UMIs produced the cDNA. TCRdb reanalysed the 5' RACE reads using MiXCR and keeps one entry per CDR3 protein. The profile shows about 80,000 distinct CDR3 sequences, 4.3% of them singletons. Trimming took 7 bases from V and 5 from J, leaving 6 bases between them. The germline CDR1 and CDR2 sequences are SGHRS and YFSETQ. The CDR3 contains 10 residues. The sample is drawn from a study of neurological immune-mediated disorders. Study information: For the 35 or so multiple sclerosis patients, the disease was relapsing-remitting in 31 and secondary progressive in 3.

The time point denotes: longitudinal time-point 3. Study-level findings and limits: HTLV-1-associated myelopathy had the most TCR clonal expansion, and multiple sclerosis had the least, less than healthy controls.

The sequence was obtained from a woman in her sixties with multiple sclerosis. The V and J genes are TRBV5-1 and TRBJ2-5; D call uncertain. The sequenced sample was PBMCs. The CDR3 here is CASLRETQYF. CDR3 bases: TGCGCCAGCCTGCGGGAGACCCAGTACTTC.